Listed below are T cell receptor beta chains from one sample, sequenced in a study of cytomegalovirus exposure and HLA in healthy donors. Data came from immunoSEQ multiplex PCR; TCRdb stores just in-frame clones and leaves some out. The profile shows 150,000 to 200,000 clones, 75% to 85% of them singletons. The sequenced sample consisted of PBMCs. Receptors were obtained from a young woman in good health and CMV-seronegative. CDR3s include the opening cysteine and the closing phenylalanine or tryptophan. A D gene is named only where the DNA matches it firmly. Size is omitted from some rows. Given values are once, few, many or a class for expanded clones.

TRBV7-9,TRBJ2-3,TRBD1,once,TGTGCCAGCAGCTTATTCCACTTTCGGGACAGGGGAAAAGATACGCAGTATTTT,CASSLFHFRDRGKDTQYF
TRBV11-2,TRBJ2-3,-,-,TGTGCCAGCAGCCCGATCGGGGTACCCACAGATACGCAGTATTTT,CASSPIGVPTDTQYF
TRBV28,TRBJ2-1,TRBD2,-,TGTGCCAGCAGTTTGGCTTTAGCGGGGATCCGGGGTGAGCAGTTCTTC,CASSLALAGIRGEQFF
TRBV18,TRBJ1-2,-,-,TGTGCCAGCTCACAGGCGGAGGCGAATGGCTACACCTTC,CASSQAEANGYTF
TRBV7-9,TRBJ2-5,-,-,TGTGCCAGCAGCTTCAGCACGGGTAGGGAGACCCAGTACTTC,CASSFSTGRETQYF
TRBV18,TRBJ1-2,-,-,TGTGCCAGCTCAACAACAGGGAACTATGGCTACACCTTC,CASSTTGNYGYTF
TRBV7-9,TRBJ1-1,-,-,TGTGCCAGCAGCTCATCCTCCTCAGGGAACACTGAAGCTTTCTTT,CASSSSSSGNTEAFF
TRBV7-8,TRBJ2-7,TRBD1,-,TGTGCCAGCAGCTTAGCGCACCGGAGGGGACAGGGTCGGCCTGAAACCTACGAGCAGTACTTC,CASSLAHRRGQGRPETYEQYF
TRBV15,TRBJ1-4,TRBD1,-,TGTGCCACCAGCAGAGCAGGGGGCCTAAATGAAAAACTGTTTTTT,CATSRAGGLNEKLFF
TRBV28,TRBJ1-5,TRBD1,-,TGTGCCAGCAGTTCCCATCAGGGGGCTCAGCCCCAGCATTTT,CASSSHQGAQPQHF
TRBV9,TRBJ2-6,-,-,TGTGCCAGCAGCGTAGCAAACAACTCTGGGGCCAACGTCCTGACTTTC,CASSVANNSGANVLTF
TRBV19,TRBJ1-5,TRBD1,-,TGTGCCAGTAGTATAGCAGGGACAGGGCTTAGCAATCAGCCCCAGCATTTT,CASSIAGTGLSNQPQHF
TRBV6-6,TRBJ2-7,TRBD2,few,TGTGCCAGCAGTTCCCCGGGACTAGCGGGAGTCGAGCAGTACTTC,CASSSPGLAGVEQYF
TRBV6-4,TRBJ2-3,TRBD2,-,TGTGCCAGCAGTGAAACGGGAGGGGGCACAGATACGCAGTATTTT,CASSETGGGTDTQYF
TRBV6-5,TRBJ2-7,-,-,TGTGCCAGCAGTTACTCATCGGGAGCTCTCGACGAGCAGTACTTC,CASSYSSGALDEQYF
TRBV6-5,TRBJ2-5,-,-,TGTGCCAGCAGTTACTCATACGGTGATCAAGAGACCCAGTACTTC,CASSYSYGDQETQYF
TRBV27,TRBJ2-6,-,-,TGTGCCAGCAGTCCCAGGGTCTCCTCTGGGGCCAACGTCCTGACTTTC,CASSPRVSSGANVLTF
TRBV6-6,TRBJ1-4,TRBD1,-,TGTGCCAGCGGCTGGACAGGGAGGGAAAAACTGTTTTTT,CASGWTGREKLFF
TRBV29-1,TRBJ2-1,TRBD1,-,TGCAGCGTTGAACGCGACAGGGCGAATGAGCAGTTCTTC,CSVERDRANEQFF
TRBV28,TRBJ2-4,-,-,TGTGCCAGCAGTCCGGACAGACTTATTCAGTACTTC,CASSPDRLIQYF
TRBV9,TRBJ1-2,-,few,TGTGCCAGCAGCGTAGCGAGATCAAACTATGGCTACACCTTC,CASSVARSNYGYTF
TRBV28,TRBJ2-5,TRBD1,-,TGTGCCAGCAGTGGACAGGGGAAATCTCAAGAGACCCAGTACTTC,CASSGQGKSQETQYF
TRBV7-6,TRBJ2-5,-,once,TGTGCCAGCAGCTTAGGGGACTTTCAAGAGACCCAGTACTTC,CASSLGDFQETQYF